These 23 T cell receptor beta chains were all obtained from the same sample, sequenced in a study of T cell repertoires in cytomegalovirus infection. No antigen has been identified for these receptors. TCRdb re-called the reads with MiXCR, one entry per CDR3 protein. The sample yields approximately 770,000 distinct CDR3 sequences, approximately 32% seen once. Sequenced material: cultured CD8+ T cells from PBMCs, taken from culture after CMV antigen stimulation. These TCRs come from a human donor in good health (CMV status not recorded). Some clones in this sample may be carry-over from other donors' samples.

This clonotype was detected ten times or more. The chain couples TRBV7-2 to TRBJ2-7, with TRBD1 matching 11 bases. The V gene's germline CDR1 is SGHTA and CDR2 FQGNSA. V shed 2 bases, J shed 7 bases, and the junction held 7 bases outside the gene matches. The CDR3 runs 15 residues. In DNA form, the CDR3 reads TGTGCCAGCAGCTTACCGGACAGGGGGCTGATAGAGCAGTACTTC. This encodes CASSLPDRGLIEQYF. Complete variable domain (other parts from reference TRBV7-2 and TRBJ2-7): GAGVSQSPSNKVTEKGKDVELRCDPISGHTALYWYRQSLGQGLEFLIYFQGNSAPDKSGLPSDRFSAERTGGSVSTLTIQRTQQEDSAVYLCASSLPDRGLIEQYFGPGTRLTVT.

Only a few counts were recorded for this clonotype. CDR3 amino acids: CASSVELRTDTQYF. CDR3 nucleotide sequence: TGTGCCAGCAGCGTAGAGCTTCGCACAGATACGCAGTATTTT. The rearrangement uses TRBV9 and TRBJ2-3, with D unclear. Germline lookup yields CDR1 SGDLS and CDR2 YYNGEE. Trimming stripped 0 bases from V and 1 base from J, with 6 bases between. The CDR3 has 14 residues.

There are a few counts of this clonotype. The chain combines TRBV7-9 with TRBJ1-4, with 11 positions matching TRBD1. Germline trimming cut 3 bases from V and 6 bases from J; bases unmatched to any gene: 0. There are 14 residues in the CDR3. Germline V gene sequence: CDR1 SEHNR, CDR2 FQNEAQ (reference sequence). The CDR3 bases are TGTGCCAGCAGCTTGGACAGGGGGCATGAAAAACTGTTTTTT. Translating gives CASSLDRGHEKLFF. The variable domain in full, with the rest retrieved from reference TRBV7-9 and TRBJ1-4, is DTGVSQNPRHKITKRGQNVTFRCDPISEHNRLYWYRQTLGQGPEFLTYFQNEAQLEKSRLLSDRFSAERPKGSFSTLEIQRTEQGDSAMYLCASSLDRGHEKLFFGSGTQLSVL.

This clonotype was detected a few times. V is TRBV12-3 or TRBV12-4 and J is TRBJ1-5, with 7 positions matching TRBD1. V lost 2 bases, J lost 15 bases, and 13 bases stayed unmatched. This CDR3 has 14 residues. CDR3 region: CASSLSGAPGGTHF. In DNA form, the CDR3 reads TGTGCCAGCAGTTTAAGCGGGGCCCCAGGGGGGACGCATTTT.

The J gene is TRBJ1-5, the V gene TRBV6-8; 10 bases align to TRBD1. The trim removed 7 bases at V and 11 bases at J, leaving 14 bases unmatched. The CDR3 consists of 15 residues. In germline, CDR1 is MNHGY, CDR2 SAAAGT. Here the CDR3 DNA reads TGTGCCAGCACCGCCGGGACAGGGGTCGGTGGAGCCCAGCATTTT. Protein product: CASTAGTGVGGAQHF.

There are many counts of this clonotype. This chain connects TRBV7-2 to TRBJ2-5; D remains unclear. The CDR3 is made up of 15 amino acids. Looked up from germline, CDR1 is SGHTA and CDR2 is FQGNSA. V was shortened by 1 base and J by 5 bases, with 14 bases between the two germline ends. The CDR3: CASSLVPSARETQYF. In nucleotides, the CDR3 is TGTGCCAGCAGCTTAGTTCCCTCCGCGAGGGAGACCCAGTACTTC.

This clonotype was counted a few times. The V gene is TRBV27, the J gene TRBJ1-1, with D unclear. V lost 2 bases and J 4 bases, leaving 8 bases between the germline ends. Germline-derived CDR1 and CDR2 are MNHEY and SMNVEV (reference sequence). The CDR3 is made up of 13 amino acids. CDR3 sequence reads: CASSLTHGTEAFF. The CDR3 DNA reads TGTGCCAGCAGTTTAACTCACGGCACTGAAGCTTTCTTT.

The chain combines TRBV4-1 with TRBJ1-3; no definite D call. CDR3 length equals 13 residues. Looked up from germline, CDR1 is MGHRA and CDR2 is YSYEKL. Trimming removed 2 bases from V and 7 bases from J, with 9 bases in between. For the CDR3, the DNA is TGCGCCAGCAGCCAAACGGACGGGAACACCATATATTTT. Residues: CASSQTDGNTIYF.

In DNA form, the CDR3 reads TGTGTCGCGTCTCCGGGGCGCTACGAGCAGTACTTC. Translated, it gives CVASPGRYEQYF. The V gene is TRBV6-5, the J gene TRBJ2-7; perhaps D is TRBD1 or TRBD2 (5 bases each). Germline assignment: CDR1 MNHEY and CDR2 SVGAGI. This CDR3 is 12 amino acids long.

This rearrangement joins TRBV10-3 to TRBJ1-5, with D hard to call. Per the germline V gene, CDR1 is ENHRY and CDR2 is SYGVKD. Trimming removed 2 bases from V and 4 bases from J, with 6 bases in between. This CDR3 is built from 13 residues. The CDR3 DNA follows: TGTGCCATCAGTGAGGCGGAGAATCAGCCCCAGCATTTT. It translates to CAISEAENQPQHF.

The chain uses TRBV15 and TRBJ2-3; 10 nucleotides match TRBD2. After removal of 0 bases from V and 3 bases from J, the junction contained 6 bases not matched to a gene. The germline V gene has CDR1 LNHNV and CDR2 YYDKDF (reference sequence). This CDR3 has 17 residues. The CDR3 here is CATSRDRSGGITDTQYF. The CDR3 bases are TGTGCCACCAGCAGAGATCGTAGCGGGGGGATTACAGATACGCAGTATTTT.

CDR3 in DNA: TGTGCCAGTAGTATAACTACCTCCTACGAGCAGTACTTC. Encoded protein: CASSITTSYEQYF. V usage is TRBV19 and J usage is TRBJ2-7, with D unresolved. The ends were cut back, 2 bases at V and 0 bases at J, with 5 bases in the middle. Per germline, CDR1 LNHDA and CDR2 SQIVND (reference sequence). The CDR3 covers 13 residues.

This chain uses TRBV12-3 or TRBV12-4 with TRBJ2-1; D might be TRBD1 or TRBD2, each matching 5 bases. Trimming stripped 3 bases from V and 7 bases from J, with 7 bases between. CDR3 length: 12 amino acids. The CDR3, as DNA: TGTGCCAGCAGTTTTTGGGGGAATGAGCAGTTCTTC. This gives the protein CASSFWGNEQFF.

The chain combines TRBV19 with TRBJ2-1; TRBD2 aligns across 12 bases. Germline values: CDR1 LNHDA, CDR2 SQIVND (reference sequence). This CDR3 spans 19 amino acids. V lost 5 bases, J lost 2 bases, and 13 bases stayed unmatched. Written as DNA, the CDR3 is TGTGCCAGTAGTCAGGGGACTAGCGGGCTGTCCCCCACCTACAATGAGCAGTTCTTC. Protein: CASSQGTSGLSPTYNEQFF.

Many counts were recorded for this clonotype. This chain uses TRBV12-3 or TRBV12-4 with TRBJ1-2, with TRBD1 matching over 7 bases. Trimming removed 1 base from V and 2 bases from J; junction bases left unmatched: 1. The CDR3 totals 14 residues. The CDR3 protein is CASSLEGQNYGYTF. The CDR3 bases are TGTGCCAGCAGTTTAGAGGGACAGAACTATGGCTACACCTTC.

This rearrangement joins TRBV9 to TRBJ2-5, with D perhaps matching TRBD1 (6 bases). The CDR3 runs to 15 residues. Germline values: CDR1 SGDLS, CDR2 YYNGEE. Trimming removed 1 base at V and 1 base at J, with 11 bases between. DNA of the CDR3: TGTGCCAGCAGCGTAATGGGACAAGCCCAAGAGACCCAGTACTTC. It specifies CASSVMGQAQETQYF.

V usage is TRBV6-1 and J usage is TRBJ1-5; tentative D call: TRBD1 (5 bases). CDR1 is MNHNS and CDR2 is SASEGT in the germline V gene. Trimming shortened V by 8 bases and J by 0 bases, and 14 bases separated the two germline ends. This CDR3 contains 15 residues. CDR3 protein: CASRTRDLSNQPQHF. The CDR3 nucleotides are TGTGCCAGCCGAACAAGGGACCTTAGCAATCAGCCCCAGCATTTT.

The CDR3 DNA follows: TGTGCCAGCAGTGTGCGGGACAGGGGGTTCACCGGGGAGCTGTTTTTT. Translated: CASSVRDRGFTGELFF. The chain is built from TRBV25-1 and TRBJ2-2; TRBD1 agrees at 11 bases. The CDR3 contains 16 residues. Germline V gives CDR1 MGHDK, CDR2 SYGVNS. The trim removed 4 bases at V and 4 bases at J, leaving 5 bases unmatched.

The rearrangement joins TRBV2 to TRBJ2-1, with D possibly matching TRBD1 (6 bases). The germline V gene has CDR1 SNHLY and CDR2 FYNNEI. V was trimmed by 3 bases and J by 8 bases, leaving 14 bases between them. The CDR3 extends over 14 amino acids. The CDR3 sequence: CASSDGGREYEQFF. The CDR3, as DNA: TGTGCCAGCAGTGATGGGGGCAGGGAATATGAGCAGTTCTTC.

V usage is TRBV12-3 or TRBV12-4 and J usage is TRBJ2-1; a possible D gene is TRBD2 (5 bases). CDR3 size: 14 residues. V lost 4 bases, J lost 7 bases, and 14 bases lay in between. CDR3: CASSSATWENEQFF. The CDR3 DNA sequence: TGTGCCAGCAGTTCCGCGACATGGGAGAATGAGCAGTTCTTC.

The chain couples TRBV20-1 to TRBJ1-6; D remains ambiguous. The CDR3 runs 15 residues. The germline V and J ends were trimmed by 0 bases and 7 bases, with 13 bases remaining between them. CDR1 DFQATT and CDR2 SNEGSKA come from the germline V gene (reference sequence). This CDR3 reads CSARDLKMMNSPLHF. The CDR3 DNA reads as TGCAGTGCTAGAGATCTAAAAATGATGAATTCACCCCTCCACTTT.

This CDR3 reads CASSVSSQSNQPQHF. The CDR3, as DNA: TGTGCCAGCAGCGTGAGTTCACAGAGCAATCAGCCCCAGCATTTT. The chain carries TRBV9 and TRBJ1-5; no definite D call. V was trimmed by 2 bases and J by 1 base, leaving 10 bases between them. The CDR3 has 15 residues. Germline CDR1 SGDLS, CDR2 YYNGEE.

The J gene is TRBJ1-2, the V gene TRBV27; the match to TRBD1 covers 7 bases. This CDR3 region has 16 residues. V lost 2 bases, J lost 6 bases, and 12 bases stayed unmatched. The V gene's germline CDR1 is MNHEY and CDR2 SMNVEV (reference sequence). The CDR3, as DNA: TGTGCCAGCAGTTTAGCCACAGGGGCCGATCGGGATGGCTACACCTTC. It encodes CASSLATGADRDGYTF.